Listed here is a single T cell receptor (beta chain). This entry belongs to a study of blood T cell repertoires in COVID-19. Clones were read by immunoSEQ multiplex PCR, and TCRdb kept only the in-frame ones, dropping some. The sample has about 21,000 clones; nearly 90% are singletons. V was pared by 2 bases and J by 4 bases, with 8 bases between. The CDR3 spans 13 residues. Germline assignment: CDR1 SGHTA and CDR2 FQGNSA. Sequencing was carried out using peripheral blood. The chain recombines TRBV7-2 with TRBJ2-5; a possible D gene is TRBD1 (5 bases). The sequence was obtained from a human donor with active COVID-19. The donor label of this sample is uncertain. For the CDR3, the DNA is TGTGCCAGCAGCTTATTTCAGGGAGAGACCCAGTACTTC. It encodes CASSLFQGETQYF. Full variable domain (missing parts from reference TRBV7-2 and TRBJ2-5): GAGVSQSPSNKVTEKGKDVELRCDPISGHTALYWYRQSLGQGLEFLIYFQGNSAPDKSGLPSDRFSAERTGGSVSTLTIQRTQQEDSAVYLCASSLFQGETQYFGPGTRLLVL.